This TCR beta chain was retrieved from a study of PD-1 blockade in classical Hodgkin lymphoma. Whole-study findings and limits: Sources of repertoire differences remain undefined, possibly disease activity or prior therapy. Lower baseline TCR diversity was reported for newly diagnosed patients than for healthy donors. CD8+ TCR diversity did not rise significantly by C4D1, unlike CD4+. Baseline diversity in complete responders resembled that of newly diagnosed patients.

As for this clone: Its antigen is not identified.

Every patient relapsed after autologous stem cell transplantation, and brentuximab vedotin exposure varied. The authors enriched CD8+ T cells from thawed PBMCs via magnetic negative selection. Some clones are missing from TCRdb's copy, which holds only in-frame ones; the method was immunoSEQ multiplex PCR. The table records 9,500 to 12,000 clones, 80% to 85% of them present only once. J gave up 7 bases and V 3 bases, and 7 bases lay outside the gene matches. The CDR3 is 15 amino acids. CDR1 LNHDA and CDR2 SQIVND come from the germline V gene (reference sequence). This sample comprised CD8+ T cells from blood, obtained at baseline. This chain connects TRBV19 to TRBJ1-5, with TRBD1 matching 9 bases. The receptor comes from a human donor with classical Hodgkin lymphoma. Written as DNA, the CDR3 is TGTGCCAGTAGTATCACAGGGGGCGCATCCCAGCCCCAGCATTTT. Protein sequence: CASSITGGASQPQHF.